The rows below give T cell receptor beta chains drawn from one sample of a study of patients and donors after allogeneic stem cell transplantation. One entry per CDR3 protein, called by TCRdb with MiXCR from the RT-PCR reads. The repertoire holds about 960,000 distinct CDR3 sequences, with about 20% as singletons. The sample was blood, either unsorted or a sorted T cell fraction (not recorded which). All receptors come from a human donor who was either an allogeneic HSCT recipient or a stem cell or donor lymphocyte infusion donor (not recorded which). It is not recorded whose cells these are; they may come from a transplant donor. Both conserved end residues are part of each CDR3. Each record gives: D gene, V gene, CDR3 length, J gene, clone size, CDR3 protein, CDR3 DNA. D genes are given only for firm matches. The listing skips clone size in some rows; elsewhere it reads once, few, many or a size class.

.	TRBV20-1	14	TRBJ2-3	.	CSASGYSSTDTQYF	TGCAGTGCTAGCGGATATTCTAGCACAGATACGCAGTATTTT
.	TRBV6-1	14	TRBJ2-7	.	CASSPEALSYEQYF	TGTGCCAGCAGCCCGGAAGCCCTTTCTTACGAGCAGTACTTC
.	TRBV25-1	12	TRBJ1-2	.	CASSEPGYGYTF	TGTGCCAGCAGTGAACCAGGGTATGGCTACACCTTC
TRBD2	TRBV12-3/TRBV12-4	14	TRBJ2-3	many	CASTPGLSTDTQYF	TGTGCCAGCACTCCGGGACTAAGCACAGATACGCAGTATTTT
.	TRBV6-5	17	TRBJ1-6	many	CASSFPGYRVLNSPLHF	TGTGCCAGCAGTTTCCCCGGGTACAGGGTCCTTAATTCACCCCTCCACTTT
.	TRBV20-1	17	TRBJ2-1	.	CSASATPLPSSYNEQFF	TGCAGTGCTAGTGCCACCCCACTACCGAGCTCCTACAATGAGCAGTTCTTC
.	TRBV11-2	15	TRBJ1-2	once	CASNPRPVLGYGYTF	TGTGCCAGCAACCCACGCCCGGTCTTAGGATATGGCTACACCTTC
.	TRBV12-3/TRBV12-4	14	TRBJ2-7	many	CASSREDLNAVQYF	TGTGCCAGCAGTAGGGAGGACCTCAACGCGGTGCAGTACTTC
TRBD1	TRBV12-3/TRBV12-4	15	TRBJ2-1	many	CASSVGQGSYNEQFF	TGTGCCAGCAGTGTTGGACAGGGGTCCTACAATGAGCAGTTCTTC
.	TRBV5-1	14	TRBJ1-1	few	CASSPRTDNTEAFF	TGCGCCAGCAGCCCACGGACGGACAACACTGAAGCTTTCTTT
.	TRBV12-3/TRBV12-4	12	TRBJ2-7	.	CASSLYRVGQYF	TGTGCCAGCAGCCTTTACAGGGTTGGGCAGTACTTC
.	TRBV19	13	TRBJ2-3	.	CASSPWPADTQYF	TGTGCCAGTAGCCCCTGGCCCGCAGATACGCAGTATTTT
.	TRBV20-1	11	TRBJ2-3	few	CSGFVTDTQYF	TGCAGTGGCTTTGTGACAGATACGCAGTATTTT
.	TRBV28	13	TRBJ1-2	.	CASSLSGEVGYTF	TGTGCCAGCAGTTTATCGGGGGAGGTTGGCTACACCTTC
.	TRBV12-3/TRBV12-4	13	TRBJ1-2	.	CASSLREGNGYTF	TGTGCCAGCAGTTTACGTGAGGGTAATGGCTACACCTTC
TRBD1	TRBV20-1	14	TRBJ1-3	few	CSASRDSSGNTIYF	TGCAGTGCTAGCCGGGACAGCTCTGGAAACACCATATATTTT
TRBD1	TRBV19	15	TRBJ2-1	few	CASSFRDRGPNEQFF	TGTGCCAGTAGTTTCCGGGACAGGGGGCCCAATGAGCAGTTCTTC
TRBD1	TRBV6-5	15	TRBJ1-1	.	CASSYPTGMGTEAFF	TGTGCCAGCAGTTACCCGACAGGGATGGGCACTGAAGCTTTCTTT
.	TRBV6-5	16	TRBJ1-5	.	CASSYSIRGGSQPQHF	TGTGCCAGCAGTTACTCGATCAGGGGAGGTAGTCAGCCCCAGCATTTT
.	TRBV6-5	17	TRBJ1-6	few	CASSYLDSGGYNSPLHF	TGTGCCAGCAGTTACTTGGACAGCGGGGGCTATAATTCACCCCTCCACTTT
TRBD2	TRBV20-1	13	TRBJ2-3	.	CSTWGGVTDTQYF	TGCAGTACCTGGGGGGGGGTCACAGATACGCAGTATTTT
.	TRBV19	14	TRBJ2-7	few	CASRSAGSSYEQYF	TGTGCCAGTAGGTCGGCAGGCAGCTCCTACGAGCAGTACTTC
.	TRBV4-3	15	TRBJ1-5	.	CASSPDNYSNQPQHF	TGCGCCAGCAGTCCTGACAACTATAGCAATCAGCCCCAGCATTTT
.	TRBV12-3/TRBV12-4	16	TRBJ1-3	few	CASSLVGPLSGNTIYF	TGTGCCAGCAGCCTAGTAGGGCCCCTCTCTGGAAACACCATATATTTT